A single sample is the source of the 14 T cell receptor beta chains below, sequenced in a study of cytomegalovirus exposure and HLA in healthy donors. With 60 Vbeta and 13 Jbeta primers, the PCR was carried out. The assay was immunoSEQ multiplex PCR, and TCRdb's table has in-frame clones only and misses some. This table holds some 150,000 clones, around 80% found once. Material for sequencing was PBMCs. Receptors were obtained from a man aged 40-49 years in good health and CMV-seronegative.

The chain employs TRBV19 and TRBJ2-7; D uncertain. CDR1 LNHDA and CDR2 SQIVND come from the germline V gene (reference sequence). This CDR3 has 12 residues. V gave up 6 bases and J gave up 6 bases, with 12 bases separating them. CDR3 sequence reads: CASRGAGPEQYF. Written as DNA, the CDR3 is TGTGCCAGTAGGGGTGCAGGCCCCGAGCAGTACTTC.

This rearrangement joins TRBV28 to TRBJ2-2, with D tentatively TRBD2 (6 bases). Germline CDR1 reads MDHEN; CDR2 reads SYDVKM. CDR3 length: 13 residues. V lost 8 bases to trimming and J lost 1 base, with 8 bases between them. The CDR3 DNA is TGTGCCAGCCGTAGCGGGAACACCGGGGAGCTGTTTTTT. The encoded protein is CASRSGNTGELFF.

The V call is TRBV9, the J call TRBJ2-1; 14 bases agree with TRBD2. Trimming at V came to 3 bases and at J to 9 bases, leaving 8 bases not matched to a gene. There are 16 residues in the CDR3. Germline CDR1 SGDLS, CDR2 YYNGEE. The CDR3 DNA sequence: TGTGCCAGCAGCGATCCGACTAGCGGGAGGGGCAGTGAGCAGTTCTTC. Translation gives CASSDPTSGRGSEQFF. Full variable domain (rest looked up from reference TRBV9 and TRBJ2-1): DSGVTQTPKHLITATGQRVTLRCSPRSGDLSVYWYQQSLDQGLQFLIQYYNGEERAKGNILERFSAQQFPDLHSELNLSSLELGDSALYFCASSDPTSGRGSEQFFGPGTRLTVL.

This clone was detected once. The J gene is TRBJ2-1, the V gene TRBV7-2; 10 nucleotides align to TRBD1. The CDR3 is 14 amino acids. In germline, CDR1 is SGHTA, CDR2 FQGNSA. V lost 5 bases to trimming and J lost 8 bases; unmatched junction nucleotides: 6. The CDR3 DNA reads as TGTGCCAGCAGCCCGGGACAGGGGTTCGATGAGCAGTTCTTC. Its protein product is CASSPGQGFDEQFF. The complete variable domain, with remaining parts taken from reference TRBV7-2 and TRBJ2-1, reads GAGVSQSPSNKVTEKGKDVELRCDPISGHTALYWYRQSLGQGLEFLIYFQGNSAPDKSGLPSDRFSAERTGGSVSTLTIQRTQQEDSAVYLCASSPGQGFDEQFFGPGTRLTVL.

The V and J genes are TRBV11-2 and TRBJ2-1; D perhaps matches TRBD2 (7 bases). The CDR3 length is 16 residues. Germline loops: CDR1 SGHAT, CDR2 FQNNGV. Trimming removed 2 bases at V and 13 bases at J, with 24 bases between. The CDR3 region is CASSLRGGAEREFQFF. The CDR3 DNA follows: TGTGCCAGCAGCTTAAGAGGGGGGGCCGAGCGGGAATTTCAGTTCTTC.

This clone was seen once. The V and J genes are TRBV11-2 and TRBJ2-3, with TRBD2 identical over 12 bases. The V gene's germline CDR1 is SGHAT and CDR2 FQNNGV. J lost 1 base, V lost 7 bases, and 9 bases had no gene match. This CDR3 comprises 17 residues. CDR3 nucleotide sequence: TGTGCCAGCAACTTCGGGACTAGCGGGCGGGGCACAGATACGCAGTATTTT. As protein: CASNFGTSGRGTDTQYF. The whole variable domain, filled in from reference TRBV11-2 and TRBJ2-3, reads EAGVAQSPRYKIIEKRQSVAFWCNPISGHATLYWYQQILGQGPKLLIQFQNNGVVDDSQLPKDRFSAERLKGVDSTLKIQPAKLEDSAVYLCASNFGTSGRGTDTQYFGPGTRLTVL.

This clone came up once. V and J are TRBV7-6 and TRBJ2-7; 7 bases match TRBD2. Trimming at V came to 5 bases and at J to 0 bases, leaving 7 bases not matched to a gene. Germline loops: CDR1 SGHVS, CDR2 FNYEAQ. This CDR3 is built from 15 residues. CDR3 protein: CASSLRASGSYEQYF. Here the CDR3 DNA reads TGTGCCAGCAGCCTAAGGGCTAGCGGCTCCTACGAGCAGTACTTC.

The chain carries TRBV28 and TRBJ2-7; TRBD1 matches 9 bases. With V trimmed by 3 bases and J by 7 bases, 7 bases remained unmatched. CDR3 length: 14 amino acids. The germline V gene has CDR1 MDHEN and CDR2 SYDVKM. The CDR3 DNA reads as TGTGCCAGCAGTTTCACAGGGGGCTTTAGGGAGCAGTACTTC. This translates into CASSFTGGFREQYF.

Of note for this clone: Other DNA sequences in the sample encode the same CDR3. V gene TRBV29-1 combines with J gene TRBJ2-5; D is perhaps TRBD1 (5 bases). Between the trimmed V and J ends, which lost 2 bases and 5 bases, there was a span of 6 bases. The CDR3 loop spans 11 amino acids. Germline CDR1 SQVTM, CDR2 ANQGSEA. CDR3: CSVERGETQYF. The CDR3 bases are TGCAGCGTTGAAAGGGGCGAGACCCAGTACTTC.

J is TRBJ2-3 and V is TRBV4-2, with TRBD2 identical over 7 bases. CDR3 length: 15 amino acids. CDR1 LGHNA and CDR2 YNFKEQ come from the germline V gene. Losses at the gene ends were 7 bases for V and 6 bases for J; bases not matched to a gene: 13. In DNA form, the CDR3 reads TGTGCCAGCACCCCCGAAGGAGGGAGGGTGGATACGCAGTATTTT. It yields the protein CASTPEGGRVDTQYF.

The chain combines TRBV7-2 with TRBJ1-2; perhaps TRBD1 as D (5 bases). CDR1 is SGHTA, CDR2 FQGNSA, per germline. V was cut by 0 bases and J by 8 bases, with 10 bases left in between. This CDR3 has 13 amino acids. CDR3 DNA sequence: TGTGCCAGCAGCTTAGCCACAGGTTGGGGCTACACCTTC. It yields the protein CASSLATGWGYTF.

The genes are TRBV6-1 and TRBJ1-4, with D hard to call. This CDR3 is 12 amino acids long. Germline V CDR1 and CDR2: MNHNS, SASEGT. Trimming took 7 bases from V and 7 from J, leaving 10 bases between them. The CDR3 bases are TGTGCCAGCACGTTATCGGGTGAAAAACTGTTTTTT. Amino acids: CASTLSGEKLFF.

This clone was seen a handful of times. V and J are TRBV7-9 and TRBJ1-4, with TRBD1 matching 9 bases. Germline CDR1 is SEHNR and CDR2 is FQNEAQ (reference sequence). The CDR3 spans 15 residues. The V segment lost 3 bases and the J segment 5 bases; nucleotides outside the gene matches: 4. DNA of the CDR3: TGTGCCAGCAGCTTGCTGACAGGGGGAAATGAAAAACTGTTTTTT. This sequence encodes CASSLLTGGNEKLFF.

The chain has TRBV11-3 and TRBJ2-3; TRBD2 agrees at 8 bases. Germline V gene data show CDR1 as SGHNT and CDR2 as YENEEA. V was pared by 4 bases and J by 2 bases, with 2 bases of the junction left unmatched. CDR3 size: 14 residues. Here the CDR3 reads CASSSGRDTDTQYF. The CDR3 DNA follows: TGTGCCAGCAGCTCCGGGAGGGACACAGATACGCAGTATTTT. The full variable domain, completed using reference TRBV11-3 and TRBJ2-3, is EAGVVQSPRYKIIEKKQPVAFWCNPISGHNTLYWYLQNLGQGPELLIRYENEEAVDDSQLPKDRFSAERLKGVDSTLKIQPAELGDSAVYLCASSSGRDTDTQYFGPGTRLTVL.